A selection of T cell receptor beta chains follows, all from one sample in a study of vaccination effects on CD4 cells after COVID-19. Their cognate antigens are unknown. Using immunoSEQ multiplex PCR, the repertoire was profiled, and TCRdb retains in-frame clones only, with some absent. The table records about 45,000 clones, 55% to 85% of them present only once. This material consisted of CD4+ T cells from PBMCs cultured without peptide, taken after COVID-19 vaccination. Receptor source: a human donor who received a COVID-19 vaccine. CDR3s include the opening cysteine and the closing phenylalanine or tryptophan. Each record gives: J gene, V gene, CDR3 protein.

>TRBJ2-1|TRBV5-1
CASSIGGYNEQFF
>TRBJ2-1|TRBV19
CASRQGVYNEQFF
>TRBJ2-5|TRBV12-3/TRBV12-4
CASRRQVQETQYF
>TRBJ2-2|TRBV10-3
CAISEPPATSGSYHTGELFF
>TRBJ2-5|TRBV7-2
CASSTLGGSLETQYF
>TRBJ1-4|TRBV27
CASSLSRTENEKLFF
>TRBJ2-5|TRBV10-1
CASSFKGAETQYF
>TRBJ1-1|TRBV19
CASSIRATNTEAFF
>TRBJ1-1|TRBV13
CASRLTGTGPTEAFF
>TRBJ2-1|TRBV18
CASSLSPAGGPGEQFF
>TRBJ1-2|TRBV24-1
CALTPFRVLYGYTF
>TRBJ2-5|TRBV7-9
CASSLGAGIQETQYF
>TRBJ2-6|TRBV24-1
CATSDFHGTGEGANVLTF
>TRBJ2-2|TRBV15
CATSRGFGWSGGGELFF
>TRBJ2-7|TRBV6-6
CASSYPPAYEQYF
>TRBJ2-6|TRBV10-2
CASSDGGYSGANVLTF